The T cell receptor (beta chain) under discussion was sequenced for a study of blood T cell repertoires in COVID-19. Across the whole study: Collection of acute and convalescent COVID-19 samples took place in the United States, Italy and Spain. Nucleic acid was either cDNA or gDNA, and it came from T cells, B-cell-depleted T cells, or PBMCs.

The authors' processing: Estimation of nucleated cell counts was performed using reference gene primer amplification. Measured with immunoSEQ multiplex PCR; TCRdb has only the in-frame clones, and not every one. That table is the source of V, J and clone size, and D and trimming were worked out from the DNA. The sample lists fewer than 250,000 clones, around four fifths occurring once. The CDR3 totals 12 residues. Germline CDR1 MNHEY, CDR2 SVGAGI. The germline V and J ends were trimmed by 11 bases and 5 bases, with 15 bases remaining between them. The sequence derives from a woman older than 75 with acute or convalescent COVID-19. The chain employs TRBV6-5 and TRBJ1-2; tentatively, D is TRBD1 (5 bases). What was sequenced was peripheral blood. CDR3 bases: TGTGCCTCCACCCGGAGGGGATATGGCTACACCTTC. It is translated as CASTRRGYGYTF.